What follows are 17 T cell receptor beta chains derived from one specimen sequenced in a study of liver allograft versus peripheral blood T cells. Turning to the study itself: Liver transplant recipients had T cell receptor repertoires compared between transplanted liver and peripheral blood.

MiXCR, applied by TCRdb to the reads, yields one record per CDR3 protein. The sample has roughly 3,500 distinct CDR3 sequences; about 17% are singletons. The receptor set was obtained from a human patient who had a liver transplant. The graft donor may have given rise to some T cells.

This clonotype was counted a few times. The chain combines TRBV28 with TRBJ2-7; perhaps TRBD2 as D (5 bases). Germline CDR1 MDHEN, CDR2 SYDVKM. This CDR3 region has 17 residues. V gave up 4 bases and J gave up 6 bases, with 25 bases separating them. The chain's CDR3 is CASSSWTQEELRSEQYF. The CDR3, as DNA: TGTGCCAGCAGTTCTTGGACTCAGGAAGAACTACGAAGCGAGCAGTACTTC.

This clonotype is classed as medium-sized (0.01 to 0.1%). V and J are TRBV20-1 and TRBJ1-2; D is unclear. CDR3 length: 13 amino acids. The ends were cut back, 3 bases at V and 5 bases at J, with 13 bases in the middle. The V gene's germline CDR1 is DFQATT and CDR2 SNEGSKA (reference sequence). CDR3 in DNA: TGCAGTGCTAGCGACAAAGCTAGGTATGGCTACACCTTC. Translated, it gives CSASDKARYGYTF.

In this sample, this clonotype is medium-sized. The chain recombines TRBV6-5 with TRBJ2-7; tentative D call: TRBD2 (5 bases). This CDR3 region has 14 residues. The germline V gene encodes CDR1 MNHEY and CDR2 SVGAGI. The V gene lost 6 bases and the J gene lost 7 bases, with 19 bases spanning the gap. The CDR3 sequence is CASSLAGSPREQYF. The CDR3 nucleotides read TGTGCCAGCAGCCTCGCGGGCAGCCCAAGAGAGCAGTACTTC.

By share, this clonotype counts as medium-sized. The chain has TRBV9 and TRBJ2-1; 7 positions match TRBD2. Trimming at V came to 3 bases and at J to 4 bases, leaving 10 bases not matched to a gene. Germline loops: CDR1 SGDLS, CDR2 YYNGEE. The CDR3 totals 16 residues. CDR3 protein: CASSGGLGGSYNEQFF. The CDR3 DNA follows: TGTGCCAGCAGCGGAGGTCTGGGCGGGAGTTACAATGAGCAGTTCTTC. Full variable domain (missing parts from reference TRBV9 and TRBJ2-1): DSGVTQTPKHLITATGQRVTLRCSPRSGDLSVYWYQQSLDQGLQFLIQYYNGEERAKGNILERFSAQQFPDLHSELNLSSLELGDSALYFCASSGGLGGSYNEQFFGPGTRLTVL.

This clonotype is labeled medium-sized. The J gene is TRBJ1-2, the V gene TRBV28, with unresolved D. V was pared by 2 bases and J by 2 bases, with 0 bases between. The CDR3 extends over 11 amino acids. Germline assignment: CDR1 MDHEN and CDR2 SYDVKM. The CDR3 protein is CASSLNYGYTF. In DNA form, the CDR3 reads TGTGCCAGCAGTTTAAACTATGGCTACACCTTC.

Within the sample, this clonotype is medium-sized. The genes are TRBV18 and TRBJ1-4; D might be TRBD1 (5 bases). The germline CDR1 and CDR2 sequences are KGHSH and LQKENI. Deletions cut 0 bases from V and 7 bases from J, with 18 bases between. The CDR3 sequence is 17 residues long. The CDR3 coding sequence is TGTGCCAGCTCACCACCGGGGGACCAGGGTGACTTTGAAAAACTGTTTTTT. This translates into CASSPPGDQGDFEKLFF.

Within the sample, this clonotype is medium-sized. The chain carries TRBV25-1 and TRBJ2-5; tentatively, D is TRBD2 (6 bases). The V end lost 2 bases, the J end lost 0 bases, and 10 bases lay between the germline ends. Per the germline V gene, CDR1 is MGHDK and CDR2 is SYGVNS. The CDR3 covers 15 residues. The CDR3 here is CASSESREYQETQYF. In DNA form, the CDR3 reads TGTGCCAGCAGTGAAAGTCGGGAGTACCAAGAGACCCAGTACTTC. Based on the CDR3 plus reference TRBV25-1 and TRBJ2-5, the full variable domain is EADIYQTPRYLVIGTGKKITLECSQTMGHDKMYWYQQDPGMELHLIHYSYGVNSTEKGDLSSESTVSRIRTEHFPLTLESARPSHTSQYLCASSESREYQETQYFGPGTRLLVL.

This clonotype was counted at least ten times. V gene TRBV5-6 combines with J gene TRBJ2-1, with 7 nucleotides matching TRBD2. The ends lost 2 bases at V and 5 bases at J; junction bases unmatched: 1. The CDR3 totals 13 residues. Germline CDR1 SGHDT, CDR2 YYEEEE. CDR3 loop: CASSFGRNNEQFF. For the CDR3, the DNA is TGTGCCAGCAGCTTCGGGAGGAACAATGAGCAGTTCTTC.

The CDR3 here is CSARLRTSGTSYEQYF. CDR3 DNA sequence: TGCAGTGCTAGACTCCGGACTAGCGGTACCTCCTACGAGCAGTACTTC. The chain couples TRBV20-1 to TRBJ2-7, with 10 bases fitting TRBD2. The CDR3 extends over 16 amino acids. V lost 2 bases to trimming and J lost 0 bases; unmatched junction nucleotides: 7. CDR1 DFQATT and CDR2 SNEGSKA come from the germline V gene (reference sequence).

Concerning this clonotype itself: A much larger clone is a single base away; this may be a read error. V usage is TRBV13 and J usage is TRBJ2-7, with 11 bases that match TRBD1. The CDR3 is made up of 15 amino acids. V shed 4 bases and J 7 bases; nucleotides not matched to a gene: 9. CDR1 and CDR2 (germline): PRHDT, FYEKMQ (reference sequence). The CDR3 coding sequence is TGTGCCAGCAGCTACTTGGGACAGGGGGTGCTTGAGCAGTACTTC. Its translation: CASSYLGQGVLEQYF.

Details on this clonotype: A read error is possible here, since a much larger clone lies one base away. This chain links TRBV12-3 or TRBV12-4 with TRBJ2-1; TRBD2 is a possible D gene (6 bases). The ends were cut back, 5 bases at V and 10 bases at J, with 18 bases in the middle. The CDR3 contains 14 residues. For the CDR3, the DNA is TGTGCCAGCAGTCCTCTCCGGGGGTCCTACGAGCAGTTCTTC. Residues: CASSPLRGSYEQFF.

This clonotype is medium-sized in the sample. The rearrangement uses TRBV9 and TRBJ2-7, with 7 bases lining up with TRBD1. Germline V gene lookup returns CDR1 SGDLS and CDR2 YYNGEE. J lost 4 bases, V lost 4 bases, and 5 bases had no gene match. This CDR3 contains 13 residues. The CDR3 DNA follows: TGTGCCAGCAGCCTTGGGACAGAGTACGAGCAGTACTTC. Its protein product is CASSLGTEYEQYF.

The chain has TRBV20-1 and TRBJ2-1; TRBD2 aligns across 11 bases. CDR3 length equals 13 residues. The V segment lost 2 bases and the J segment 9 bases; nucleotides outside the gene matches: 3. CDR1 is DFQATT and CDR2 is SNEGSKA in the germline V gene (reference sequence). The CDR3 protein is CSARILAGGEQFF. The CDR3 DNA follows: TGCAGTGCTAGAATCCTAGCGGGGGGTGAGCAGTTCTTC.

By frequency in the sample, this clonotype is medium-sized. The chain couples TRBV7-9 to TRBJ1-2, with D perhaps TRBD1 (6 bases). CDR1 and CDR2 (germline): SEHNR, FQNEAQ (reference sequence). The CDR3 consists of 13 residues. V lost 6 bases and J lost 6, with 14 bases in between. Here the CDR3 reads CASSPGGGDGYTF. CDR3 nucleotides: TGTGCCAGCAGTCCAGGAGGGGGAGATGGCTACACCTTC.

In its sample, this clonotype ranks as medium-sized. The V and J genes are TRBV5-6 and TRBJ1-2; the D is unclear. Germline CDR1 SGHDT, CDR2 YYEEEE. CDR3 size: 14 residues. V lost 0 bases and J lost 8, with 14 bases in between. In DNA form, the CDR3 reads TGTGCCAGCAGCTTGGACATATCGACTTGGGGCTACACCTTC. It yields the protein CASSLDISTWGYTF. The whole variable domain, filled in from reference TRBV5-6 and TRBJ1-2, reads DAGVTQSPTHLIKTRGQQVTLRCSPKSGHDTVSWYQQALGQGPQFIFQYYEEEERQRGNFPDRFSGHQFPNYSSELNVNALLLGDSALYLCASSLDISTWGYTFGSGTRLTVV.

By share, this clonotype ranks as medium-sized. CDR3 sequence reads: CSVGSPGGTGELFF. CDR3 DNA: TGCAGCGTTGGGTCTCCGGGAGGCACCGGGGAGCTGTTTTTT. This chain uses TRBV29-1 with TRBJ2-2; 7 bases match TRBD2. The trim removed 4 bases at V and 4 bases at J, leaving 6 bases unmatched. Germline V lookup: CDR1 SQVTM, CDR2 ANQGSEA. The length of the CDR3 is 14 residues.

The J gene is TRBJ1-5, the V gene TRBV19, with 9 bases aligning to TRBD1. The CDR3 covers 15 residues. The V gene's germline CDR1 is LNHDA and CDR2 SQIVND (reference sequence). Trimming cost V 5 bases and J 5 bases; bases outside gene matches: 7. The CDR3 sequence is CASSLQGASYQPQHF. DNA for the CDR3: TGTGCCAGTAGTTTACAGGGGGCATCGTATCAGCCCCAGCATTTT.